This T cell receptor beta chain appears in the sequencing data of a study of cytomegalovirus exposure and HLA in healthy donors. Notes on the study in general: Reportedly, HLA-A and HLA-B alleles of most subjects were accurately predicted from TCR beta. The study listed approximately 160 cytomegalovirus-associated TCR beta chains.

Germline loops: CDR1 SEHNR, CDR2 FQNEAQ (reference sequence). The CDR3 loop spans 16 amino acids. Unmatched junction bases numbered 6, after V lost 4 bases and J lost 4 bases. The PCR contained 60 Vbeta and 13 Jbeta primers. Sequencing was performed with immunoSEQ multiplex PCR; in TCRdb, only in-frame clones are kept and a portion is missing. Among some 98,000 clones listed, more than 60% were seen once. Concerning this clone itself: Its target is unknown.

This sequence was found in a man aged 45-65 years in good health and CMV-seronegative. Sequencing was performed on PBMCs. The rearrangement uses TRBV7-9 and TRBJ2-7; 14 nucleotides line up with TRBD2. CDR3 DNA: TGTGCCAGCAGCTCCCATGGGACTAGCGGGAGTTACGAGCAGTACTTC. Translating it yields CASSSHGTSGSYEQYF.